Listed here is a single TCR beta chain. The antigen is not known. The RNA input was about 0.5 to 1 ug, and it was reverse transcribed with random hexamers. Amplification of TCR beta CDR3 used immunoSEQ multiplex PCR across 54 Vbeta and 13 Jbeta. In TCRdb, the immunoSEQ multiplex PCR reads were re-called with MiXCR into one record per CDR3 protein. The data hold just under 150,000 distinct CDR3 sequences, with less than 95% observed a single time. This entry belongs to a study of CD8 T cells in Susac syndrome. General study findings and limits: The relatively small number of individuals in the TCR sequencing and HLA analysis was acknowledged by the study.

Sequencing of TCR beta was performed on blood CD8+ T cells and on blood CD4+ T cells. Both CD4+ and CD8+ T cells were negatively isolated, and TEMRA cells underwent FACS enrichment. CDR3 size: 16 residues. Trimming shortened V by 3 bases and J by 3 bases, and 17 bases separated the two germline ends. Germline CDR1 reads LNHDA; CDR2 reads SQIVND (reference sequence). J is TRBJ1-2 and V is TRBV19; D gene uncertain. Material: CD4+ T cells from PBMCs. The TCR originated in a human donor in good health. CDR3 DNA sequence: TGTGCCAGTAGTATGTTAATGGTGGGCAGAGACTATGGCTACACCTTC. Translated: CASSMLMVGRDYGYTF.